The 30 T cell receptor beta chains reported below all come from one sample, sequenced in a study of human T cells and chemical hapten exposure. Time point meaning: patch test 1, 2 weeks after DPC sensitization. Noted treatment: therapeutic diphenylcyclopropenone sensitization with weekly scalp DPC. TCRdb itself ran the RACE reads through MiXCR, one entry per CDR3 protein. The sample carries under 450,000 distinct CDR3 sequences, 4.8% recorded once. The source was whole blood, collected in connection with sensitization to the hapten diphenylcyclopropenone (DPC). The receptors stem from a woman aged 45-60 years with alopecia areata. Some clones in this sample may be carry-over from other donors' samples.

This clonotype was observed a handful of times. V and J are TRBV28 and TRBJ1-5; 9 bases are shared with TRBD1. The CDR3 contains 16 residues. Germline lookup yields CDR1 MDHEN and CDR2 SYDVKM. V trimming: 6 bases; J trimming: 2 bases; junction bases outside the gene matches: 8. The CDR3 region is CASRKLQGAGNQPQHF. In DNA form, the CDR3 reads TGTGCCAGCAGAAAACTACAGGGGGCTGGCAATCAGCCCCAGCATTTT.

This clonotype was detected only a few times. The chain carries TRBV2 and TRBJ1-2; 8 bases are a match to TRBD1. The length of the CDR3 is 19 residues. Trimming cost V 0 bases and J 3 bases; bases outside gene matches: 15. Germline CDR1 and CDR2: SNHLY and FYNNEI. CDR3 protein: CASSEALLKRTGIHYGYTF. CDR3 in DNA: TGTGCCAGCAGTGAAGCGTTACTTAAGCGGACAGGGATTCACTATGGCTACACCTTC.

This clonotype was seen repeatedly, ten times or more. CDR3 coding DNA: TGTGCCAGCAGCGCAAGGACTCAAGATAGCACAGATACGCAGTATTTT. It translates to CASSARTQDSTDTQYF. V usage is TRBV7-9 and J usage is TRBJ2-3; a possible D gene is TRBD2 (5 bases). Germline V gene sequence: CDR1 SEHNR, CDR2 FQNEAQ (reference sequence). CDR3 length: 16 residues. V was shortened by 5 bases and J by 0 bases, with 15 bases between the two germline ends.

The chain is built from TRBV6-6 and TRBJ2-7; D is possibly TRBD1 (6 bases). Germline V gene sequence: CDR1 MNHNY, CDR2 SVGAGI (reference sequence). The germline V and J ends were trimmed by 6 bases and 5 bases, with 20 bases remaining between them. This CDR3 contains 15 residues. The CDR3 bases are TGTGCCAGCAGGCCCTACCAACAGGGAGAGGACGAGCAGTACTTC. Amino acid sequence: CASRPYQQGEDEQYF.

This clonotype occurred a few times. This chain links TRBV20-1 with TRBJ1-6, with D possibly matching TRBD1 (5 bases). Per the germline V gene, CDR1 is DFQATT and CDR2 is SNEGSKA (reference sequence). Trimming removed 0 bases from V and 10 bases from J, with 16 bases in between. The CDR3 contains 15 residues. The CDR3 protein is CSARESVGTGSPLHF. The CDR3 DNA is TGCAGTGCTAGAGAGAGCGTGGGGACGGGATCACCCCTCCACTTT.

The chain uses TRBV29-1 and TRBJ2-6, with unresolved D. The germline gives CDR1 SQVTM, CDR2 ANQGSEA. This CDR3 has 14 amino acids. V lost 3 bases and J lost 1, with 7 bases in between. The CDR3 bases are TGCAGCGTTGACTCTGTGTCTGGGGCCAACGTCCTGACTTTC. This gives the protein CSVDSVSGANVLTF.

The CDR3 sequence: CASRSEATVYNSPLHF. The CDR3 nucleotides are TGTGCCAGCAGGAGTGAAGCGACAGTCTATAATTCACCCCTCCACTTT. This chain uses TRBV2 with TRBJ1-6; D might be TRBD1 (5 bases). Germline CDR1 and CDR2: SNHLY and FYNNEI. Trimming pared 6 bases from V and 3 bases from J, leaving 15 bases between. The CDR3 consists of 16 residues.

The V call is TRBV7-8, the J call TRBJ1-5; D perhaps matches TRBD1 (5 bases). The germline V gene has CDR1 SGHVS and CDR2 FQNEAQ. The CDR3 covers 16 residues. V lost 1 base, J lost 2 bases, and 12 bases lay in between. CDR3 in amino acids: CASSLGQGGGNQPQHF. The CDR3 DNA sequence: TGTGCCAGCAGCTTAGGCCAGGGTGGAGGCAATCAGCCCCAGCATTTT.

This clonotype was found many times. V and J are TRBV6-5 and TRBJ1-5; D not resolved. The V and J ends lost 7 bases and 4 bases respectively, with 17 bases between them. The CDR3 loop spans 15 amino acids. Germline V gene sequence: CDR1 MNHEY, CDR2 SVGAGI. The DNA for the CDR3 is TGTGCCAGCACCGGCAGCGGCAAACCGAATCAGCCCCAGCATTTT. This codes for CASTGSGKPNQPQHF.

Ten or more counts support this clonotype. V and J are TRBV9 and TRBJ1-1; D uncertain. Per the germline V gene, CDR1 is SGDLS and CDR2 is YYNGEE. The CDR3 runs to 15 residues. Trimming left V 4 bases short and J 1 base short, with 14 bases between. CDR3 amino acids: CASSSDPTGNTEAFF. CDR3 DNA sequence: TGTGCCAGCAGCTCCGATCCGACTGGGAACACTGAAGCTTTCTTT.

This clonotype was counted a few times. The rearrangement uses TRBV5-4 and TRBJ2-7; D gene unclear. The germline V and J ends were trimmed by 5 bases and 2 bases, with 11 bases remaining between them. This CDR3 spans 13 amino acids. Germline V gene lookup returns CDR1 SGHNT and CDR2 YYREEE (reference sequence). DNA for the CDR3: TGTGCCAGCAGTTCGGAGTCTCCCTACGAGCAGTACTTC. This codes for CASSSESPYEQYF.

The rearrangement links TRBV9 to TRBJ1-6; no reliable D call. Trimming removed 4 bases from V and 14 bases from J, with 13 bases in between. This CDR3 contains 12 residues. Germline-derived CDR1 and CDR2 are SGDLS and YYNGEE. CDR3: CASSTRPDTLHF. The DNA for the CDR3 is TGTGCCAGCAGCACCCGACCTGACACCCTCCACTTT.

This clonotype was detected only a few times. V usage is TRBV29-1 and J usage is TRBJ2-1; D uncertain. V was shortened by 3 bases and J by 5 bases, with 14 bases between the two germline ends. The CDR3 extends over 14 amino acids. Germline-derived CDR1 and CDR2 are SQVTM and ANQGSEA. As DNA, the CDR3 is TGCAGCGTTGATGGCGACACCTTCAACAATGAGCAGTTCTTC. It specifies CSVDGDTFNNEQFF.

In its sample, this clonotype was seen many times. The chain uses TRBV11-3 and TRBJ2-1, with a weak D call TRBD2 (5 bases). In germline, CDR1 is SGHNT, CDR2 YENEEA. The CDR3 extends over 16 amino acids. The V end lost 5 bases, the J end lost 0 bases, and 14 bases lay between the germline ends. This CDR3 reads CASSATRRSSYNEQFF. The CDR3 DNA follows: TGTGCCAGCAGCGCTACTAGGAGGAGCTCCTACAATGAGCAGTTCTTC.

This clonotype has a handful of counts. The chain is built from TRBV11-2 and TRBJ2-4; possibly TRBD1 or TRBD2 for D (5 bases each). CDR1 SGHAT and CDR2 FQNNGV come from the germline V gene. The CDR3 has 17 amino acids. The V and J ends lost 3 bases and 0 bases respectively, with 15 bases between them. Here the CDR3 reads CASSLVQGAQAKNIQYF. CDR3 DNA sequence: TGTGCCAGCAGCTTGGTTCAGGGAGCCCAAGCCAAAAACATTCAGTACTTC.

The rearrangement links TRBV13 to TRBJ2-1; TRBD2 agrees at 12 bases. Germline CDR1 PRHDT, CDR2 FYEKMQ (reference sequence). With V trimmed by 5 bases and J by 6 bases, 8 bases remained unmatched. CDR3 size: 16 residues. The CDR3 bases are TGTGCCAGCAGCCCACGACTAGCGGGGGCCCTCAATGAGCAGTTCTTC. Protein sequence: CASSPRLAGALNEQFF.

This rearrangement joins TRBV3-1 to TRBJ1-1; D may be TRBD1 (5 bases). The CDR3 sequence is 16 residues long. Trimming stripped 0 bases from V and 3 bases from J, with 14 bases between. Germline loops: CDR1 LGHDT, CDR2 YNNKEL (reference sequence). CDR3 nucleotide sequence: TGTGCCAGCAGCCAAGATCGTTTAGGGGCTTACACTGAAGCTTTCTTT. It yields the protein CASSQDRLGAYTEAFF.

This clonotype showed up just a few times. V is TRBV9 and J is TRBJ2-1, with 8 bases fitting TRBD1. CDR3 size: 15 residues. The J segment lost 5 bases and the V segment lost 4 bases, leaving 8 bases of the junction unmatched. The germline V gene encodes CDR1 SGDLS and CDR2 YYNGEE. DNA for the CDR3: TGTGCCAGCAGCACTCGGACAGGGCTAAACAATGAGCAGTTCTTC. Translating it yields CASSTRTGLNNEQFF.

This clonotype was seen repeatedly, ten times or more. The chain employs TRBV7-2 and TRBJ1-4; D gene ambiguous. Germline CDR1 and CDR2: SGHTA and FQGNSA. Trimming took 8 bases from V and 5 from J, leaving 15 bases between them. The CDR3 totals 14 residues. Here the CDR3 DNA reads TGTGCCAGCCCCACGTGGGAGCCGAATGAAAAACTGTTTTTT. Amino acid sequence: CASPTWEPNEKLFF.

This clonotype has just a few counts. The CDR3 region has the DNA TGCAGCGTTGACTTTGTTGTTACTGAAGCTTTCTTT. Its translation is CSVDFVVTEAFF. The J gene is TRBJ1-1, the V gene TRBV29-1; no clear D gene. V was cut by 3 bases and J by 5 bases, with 10 bases left in between. Germline V CDR1 and CDR2: SQVTM, ANQGSEA. The CDR3 totals 12 residues.

Many counts were recorded for this clonotype. The chain has TRBV7-8 and TRBJ2-7, with 8 bases that match TRBD1. Trimming cost V 5 bases and J 2 bases; bases outside gene matches: 20. The CDR3 contains 19 residues. Germline loops: CDR1 SGHVS, CDR2 FQNEAQ. This CDR3 reads CASSPYRAAAGQGPYEQYF. As DNA, the CDR3 is TGTGCCAGCAGCCCCTATAGGGCAGCTGCTGGACAGGGCCCCTACGAGCAGTACTTC. The full variable domain, in which reference TRBV7-8 and TRBJ2-7 provide the parts outside the CDR3, is GAGVSQSPRYKVAKRGQDVALRCDPISGHVSLFWYQQALGQGPEFLTYFQNEAQLDKSGLPSDRFFAERPEGSVSTLKIQRTQQEDSAVYLCASSPYRAAAGQGPYEQYFGPGTRLTVT.

The chain joins TRBV9 to TRBJ2-1; 9 bases match TRBD2. The germline gives CDR1 SGDLS, CDR2 YYNGEE. Losses at the gene ends were 4 bases for V and 3 bases for J; bases not matched to a gene: 11. The CDR3 covers 17 residues. The CDR3 region has the DNA TGTGCCAGCAGCCTACAAGGAGCGGGGGGATACTACAATGAGCAGTTCTTC. Amino acid sequence: CASSLQGAGGYYNEQFF.

This clonotype came up a few times. The genes are TRBV5-1 and TRBJ2-3; 11 bases fit TRBD2. The CDR3 has 17 amino acids. V trimming: 4 bases; J trimming: 6 bases; junction bases outside the gene matches: 13. Germline values: CDR1 SGHRS, CDR2 YFSETQ. This chain's CDR3 is CASSPSNSGGASDTQYF. CDR3 nucleotide sequence: TGCGCCAGCAGCCCAAGCAATAGCGGGGGGGCCTCCGATACGCAGTATTTT.

In its sample, this clonotype was seen many times. The chain links TRBV29-1 to TRBJ2-3; D is perhaps TRBD2 (5 bases). Germline CDR1 SQVTM, CDR2 ANQGSEA. This CDR3 is 12 amino acids long. V lost 4 bases to trimming and J lost 4 bases, with 9 bases between them. The DNA of the CDR3 is TGCAGCGTTGGTGTGGGAGCAGATACGCAGTATTTT. Its protein is CSVGVGADTQYF.

This clonotype was counted many times. The rearrangement links TRBV7-9 to TRBJ2-6, with 7 bases aligning to TRBD2. V lost 5 bases, J lost 0 bases, and 7 bases stayed unmatched. There are 17 residues in the CDR3. The germline V gene has CDR1 SEHNR and CDR2 FQNEAQ (reference sequence). In DNA form, the CDR3 reads TGTGCCAGCAGCAAGAGCGGGGCGCGCTCTGGGGCCAACGTCCTGACTTTC. Translation gives CASSKSGARSGANVLTF.

At least ten counts were recorded for this clonotype. The rearrangement joins TRBV7-2 to TRBJ2-2; TRBD2 aligns across 7 bases. Germline CDR1 is SGHTA and CDR2 is FQGNSA. There are 14 residues in the CDR3. After removal of 2 bases from V and 7 bases from J, the junction contained 4 bases not matched to a gene. The CDR3 loop reads CASSLKLADGELFF. The CDR3 DNA reads as TGTGCCAGCAGCTTAAAGCTAGCGGACGGGGAGCTGTTTTTT.

The chain links TRBV7-9 to TRBJ1-1; D not certain. Trimming cost V 1 base and J 1 base, with 7 bases left between them. Germline CDR1 and CDR2: SEHNR and FQNEAQ (reference sequence). The CDR3 covers 14 residues. This CDR3 reads CASSLVRKNTEAFF. CDR3 bases: TGTGCCAGCAGCTTAGTAAGGAAGAACACTGAAGCTTTCTTT.

This chain joins TRBV14 and TRBJ1-5, with D possibly being TRBD1 (5 bases). The CDR3 consists of 23 residues. The germline V and J ends were trimmed by 0 bases and 7 bases, with 37 bases remaining between them. Germline V gene data show CDR1 as SGHDN and CDR2 as FVKESK. CDR3 sequence (DNA): TGTGCCAGCAGCCAAGATGGGGCAGGGAAGGTCCTTCCCCGGATGTTCGGAGGCCAGCCCCAGCATTTT. Amino acid sequence: CASSQDGAGKVLPRMFGGQPQHF.

For this clonotype: This may be a read error: a much more frequent sequence differs by one nucleotide. This chain joins TRBV12-5 and TRBJ2-7; no clear D. The germline gives CDR1 LGHNT, CDR2 FRNRAP. Trimming stripped 1 base from V and 5 bases from J, with 6 bases between. The CDR3 has 12 residues. The CDR3 DNA sequence: TGTGCTAGTGGTTTGGAGGCAGACGAGCAGTACTTC. Residues: CASGLEADEQYF. Based on the CDR3 plus reference TRBV12-5 and TRBJ2-7, the full variable domain is DARVTQTPRHKVTEMGQEVTMRCQPILGHNTVFWYRQTMMQGLELLAYFRNRAPLDDSGMPKDRFSAEMPDATLATLKIQPSEPRDSAVYFCASGLEADEQYFGPGTRLTVT.

This clonotype came up many times. The J gene is TRBJ1-5, the V gene TRBV9, with TRBD1 identical over 8 bases. The CDR3 length is 14 residues. Germline V gene lookup returns CDR1 SGDLS and CDR2 YYNGEE. The trim removed 0 bases at V and 6 bases at J, leaving 2 bases unmatched. CDR3 nucleotide sequence: TGTGCCAGCAGCGTAGGGACAGGGAGTCAGCCCCAGCATTTT. Its translation is CASSVGTGSQPQHF.